This TCR beta chain was obtained from a study of T cell changes during pregnancy in multiple sclerosis. Produced via immunoSEQ multiplex PCR; TCRdb's table is partial and in-frame only. Here the sample spans fewer than 70,000 clones, under 95% being singletons. Trimming removed 5 bases from V and 8 bases from J; junction bases left unmatched: 5. CDR3 length: 12 amino acids. Germline V gene lookup returns CDR1 SQVTM and CDR2 ANQGSEA. The material sequenced was peripheral blood, taken in the third trimester of pregnancy. The chain employs TRBV29-1 and TRBJ1-4, with 7 bases identical to TRBD1. This receptor was identified in a female donor with multiple sclerosis, enrolled in a pregnancy study. CDR3 bases: TGCAGCGTTTCAGGGGGAGGAGAAAAACTGTTTTTT. It translates to CSVSGGGEKLFF. The variable domain in full, with the rest retrieved from reference TRBV29-1 and TRBJ1-4, is SAVISQKPSRDICQRGTSLTIQCQVDSQVTMMFWYRQQPGQSLTLIATANQGSEATYESGFVIDKFPISRPNLTFSTLTVSNMSPEDSSIYLCSVSGGGEKLFFGSGTQLSVL.